Reported below is one T cell receptor beta chain. Antigen unknown. Germline CDR1 and CDR2: MNHEY and SMNVEV (reference sequence). The V end lost 5 bases, the J end lost 1 base, and 11 bases lay between the germline ends. This CDR3 is 14 amino acids long. Replicate PCRs from sorted subsets contained approximately 220 ng DNA, which is around 29,000 T cell genomes. Produced via immunoSEQ multiplex PCR; TCRdb's table is partial and in-frame only. The sample includes 2 million to 3 million clones, 93% of them seen just once. The entry originates in a study of shared clonotypes between healthy human individuals. The study, taken as a whole, reports: Specimens sampled were limited to blood, with tissue repertoires likely differing. Several donors had around 5% of their naive CD4 clonotypes in common. Against clonotypes common to all four donors, non-shared ones had lower generation probabilities.

The receptor comes from a man aged 18 to 29 in good health. Some clones in this sample may be carry-over from other donors' samples. What was sequenced was naive CD4+ T cells from PBMCs. Subset: CD45RA+ positively selected. The V call is TRBV27, the J call TRBJ1-1; D possibly corresponds to TRBD1 (5 bases). The CDR3 DNA follows: TGTGCCAGCAGTCTCCCGGGGGAGAACACTGAAGCTTTCTTT. This gives the protein CASSLPGENTEAFF.